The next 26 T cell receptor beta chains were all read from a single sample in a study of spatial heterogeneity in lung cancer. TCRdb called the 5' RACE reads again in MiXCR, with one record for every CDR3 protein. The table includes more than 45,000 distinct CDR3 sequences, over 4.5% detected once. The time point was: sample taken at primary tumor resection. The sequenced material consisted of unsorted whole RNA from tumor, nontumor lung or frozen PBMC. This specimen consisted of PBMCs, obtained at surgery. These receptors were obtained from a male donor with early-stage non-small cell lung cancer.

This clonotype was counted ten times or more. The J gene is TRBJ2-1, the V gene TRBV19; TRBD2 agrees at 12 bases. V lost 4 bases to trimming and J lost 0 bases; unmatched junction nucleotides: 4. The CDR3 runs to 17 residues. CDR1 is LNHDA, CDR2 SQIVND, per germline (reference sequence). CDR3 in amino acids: CASSTLAGGSSYNEQFF. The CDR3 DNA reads TGTGCCAGTAGTACTCTAGCGGGAGGGAGCTCCTACAATGAGCAGTTCTTC.

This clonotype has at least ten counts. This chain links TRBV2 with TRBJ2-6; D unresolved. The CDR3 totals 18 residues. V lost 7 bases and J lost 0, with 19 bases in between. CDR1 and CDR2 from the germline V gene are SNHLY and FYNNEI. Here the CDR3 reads CASTASEDGSSGANVLTF. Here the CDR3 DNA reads TGTGCCAGCACGGCCTCCGAGGATGGCAGCTCTGGGGCCAACGTCCTGACTTTC.

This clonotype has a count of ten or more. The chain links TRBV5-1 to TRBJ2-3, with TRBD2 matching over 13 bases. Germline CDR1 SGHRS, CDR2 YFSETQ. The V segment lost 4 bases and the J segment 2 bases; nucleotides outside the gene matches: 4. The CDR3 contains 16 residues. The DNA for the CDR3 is TGCGCCAGCAGCCCGGGACTAGCGGGACACACAGATACGCAGTATTTT. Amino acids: CASSPGLAGHTDTQYF.

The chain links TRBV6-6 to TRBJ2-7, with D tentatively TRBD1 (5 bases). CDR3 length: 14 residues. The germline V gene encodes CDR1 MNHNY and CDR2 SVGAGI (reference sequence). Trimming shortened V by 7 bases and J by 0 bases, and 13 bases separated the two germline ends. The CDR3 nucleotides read TGTGCCAGCACCCCGACAGCGAACTCCTACGAGCAGTACTTC. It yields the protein CASTPTANSYEQYF.

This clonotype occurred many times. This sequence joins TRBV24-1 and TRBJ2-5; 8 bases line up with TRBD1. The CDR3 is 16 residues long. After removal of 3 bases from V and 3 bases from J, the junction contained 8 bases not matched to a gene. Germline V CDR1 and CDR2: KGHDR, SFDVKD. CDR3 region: CATSDPSGGPEETQYF. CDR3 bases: TGTGCCACCAGTGATCCCTCAGGGGGCCCTGAAGAGACCCAGTACTTC.

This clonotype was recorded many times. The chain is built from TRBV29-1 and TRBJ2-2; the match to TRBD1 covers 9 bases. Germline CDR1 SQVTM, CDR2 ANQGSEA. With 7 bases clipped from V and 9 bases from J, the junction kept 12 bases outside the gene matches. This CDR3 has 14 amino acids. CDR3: CSGYGTGNGRELFF. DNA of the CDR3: TGCAGCGGCTACGGGACAGGGAATGGTCGGGAGCTGTTTTTT.

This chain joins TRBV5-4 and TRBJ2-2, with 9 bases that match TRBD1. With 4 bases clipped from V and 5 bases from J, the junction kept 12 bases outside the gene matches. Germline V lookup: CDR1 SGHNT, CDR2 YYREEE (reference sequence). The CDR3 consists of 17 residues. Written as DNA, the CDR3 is TGTGCCAGCAGCCGAGCGAGAAGGACAGGGGCGACCGGGGAGCTGTTTTTT. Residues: CASSRARRTGATGELFF.

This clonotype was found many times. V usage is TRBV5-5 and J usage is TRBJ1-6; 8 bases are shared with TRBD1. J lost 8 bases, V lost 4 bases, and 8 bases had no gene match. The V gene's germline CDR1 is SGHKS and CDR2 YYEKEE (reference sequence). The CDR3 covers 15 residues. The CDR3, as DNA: TGTGCCAGCAGCCCGTGGCAGGGGGCGGATTCACCCCTCCACTTT. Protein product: CASSPWQGADSPLHF.

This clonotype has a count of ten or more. The CDR3 DNA follows: TGTGCCATCAGTGAGACCAGCGGGGCTTCCTACGAGCAGTACTTC. This gives the protein CAISETSGASYEQYF. This chain links TRBV10-3 with TRBJ2-7; 7 positions agree with TRBD2. The CDR3 length is 15 residues. The V segment lost 2 bases and the J segment 1 base; nucleotides outside the gene matches: 5. Germline V CDR1 and CDR2: ENHRY, SYGVKD.

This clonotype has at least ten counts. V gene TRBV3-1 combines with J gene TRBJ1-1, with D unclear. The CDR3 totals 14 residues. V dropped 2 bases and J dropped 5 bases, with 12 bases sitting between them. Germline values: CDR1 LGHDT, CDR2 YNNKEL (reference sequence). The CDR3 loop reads CASSQQVSETEAFF. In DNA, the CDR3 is TGTGCCAGCAGCCAACAGGTATCGGAAACTGAAGCTTTCTTT.

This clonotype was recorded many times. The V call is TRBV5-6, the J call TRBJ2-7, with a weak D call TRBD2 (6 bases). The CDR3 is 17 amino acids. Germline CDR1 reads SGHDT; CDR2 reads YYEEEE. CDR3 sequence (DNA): TGTGCCAGCAGCTTTGGGGGAGGACTACTGAGGGCCTCTTCAAGGTCGGTC. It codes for CASSFGGGLLRASSRSV.

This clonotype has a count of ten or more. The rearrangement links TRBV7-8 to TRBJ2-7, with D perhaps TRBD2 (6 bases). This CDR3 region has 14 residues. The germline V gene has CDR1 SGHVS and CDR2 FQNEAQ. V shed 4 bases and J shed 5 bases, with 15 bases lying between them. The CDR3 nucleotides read TGTGCCAGCAGCTCTCCGGGAGAATCTGACGAGCAGTACTTC. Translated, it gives CASSSPGESDEQYF. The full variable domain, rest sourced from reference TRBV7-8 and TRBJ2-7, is GAGVSQSPRYKVAKRGQDVALRCDPISGHVSLFWYQQALGQGPEFLTYFQNEAQLDKSGLPSDRFFAERPEGSVSTLKIQRTQQEDSAVYLCASSSPGESDEQYFGPGTRLTVT.

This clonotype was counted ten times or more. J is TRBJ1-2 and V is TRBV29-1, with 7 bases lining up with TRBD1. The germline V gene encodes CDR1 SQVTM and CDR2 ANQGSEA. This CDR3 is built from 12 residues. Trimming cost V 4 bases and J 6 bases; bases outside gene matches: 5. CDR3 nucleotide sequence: TGCAGCGTTGTCCAGGGGGGGGATGGCTACACCTTC. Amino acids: CSVVQGGDGYTF.

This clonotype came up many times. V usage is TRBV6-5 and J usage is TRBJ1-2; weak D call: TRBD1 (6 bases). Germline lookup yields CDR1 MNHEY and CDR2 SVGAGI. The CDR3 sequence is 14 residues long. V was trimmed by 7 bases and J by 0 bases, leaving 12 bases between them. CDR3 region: CASTLGASNYGYTF. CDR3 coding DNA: TGTGCCAGCACCCTGGGGGCCTCTAACTATGGCTACACCTTC.

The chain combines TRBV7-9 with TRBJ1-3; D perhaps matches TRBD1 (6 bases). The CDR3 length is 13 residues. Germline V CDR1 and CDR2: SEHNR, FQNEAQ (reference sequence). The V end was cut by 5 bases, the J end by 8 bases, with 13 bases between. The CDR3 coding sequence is TGTGCCAGCAGCCCCCGGGGGCCGGACACCATATATTTT. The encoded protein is CASSPRGPDTIYF.

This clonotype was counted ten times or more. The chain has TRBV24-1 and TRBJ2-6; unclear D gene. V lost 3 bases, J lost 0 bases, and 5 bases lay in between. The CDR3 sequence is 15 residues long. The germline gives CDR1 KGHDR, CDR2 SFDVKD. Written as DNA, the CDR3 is TGTGCCACCAGTGATCGACGCTCTGGGGCCAACGTCCTGACTTTC. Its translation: CATSDRRSGANVLTF.

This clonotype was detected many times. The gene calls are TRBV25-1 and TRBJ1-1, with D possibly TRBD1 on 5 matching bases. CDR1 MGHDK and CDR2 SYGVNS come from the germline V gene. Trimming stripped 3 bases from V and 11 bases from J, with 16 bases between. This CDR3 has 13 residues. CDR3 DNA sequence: TGTGCCAGCAGTGATCAGCCAGGGTTCTATGCTTTCTTT. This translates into CASSDQPGFYAFF.

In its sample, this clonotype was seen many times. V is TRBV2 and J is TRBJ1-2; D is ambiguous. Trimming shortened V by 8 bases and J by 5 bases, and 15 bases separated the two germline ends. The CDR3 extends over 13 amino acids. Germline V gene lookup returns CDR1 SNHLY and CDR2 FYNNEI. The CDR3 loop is CASDAQARYGYTF. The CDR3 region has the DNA TGTGCCAGCGATGCTCAGGCCCGATATGGCTACACCTTC.

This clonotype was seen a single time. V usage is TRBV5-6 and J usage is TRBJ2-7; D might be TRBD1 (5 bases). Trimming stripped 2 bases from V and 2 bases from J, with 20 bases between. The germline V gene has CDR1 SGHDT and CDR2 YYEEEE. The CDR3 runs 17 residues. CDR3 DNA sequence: TGTGCCAGCAGCTTAAGGGTCTTGACAGCTATAGCCTACGAGCAGTACTTC. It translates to CASSLRVLTAIAYEQYF.

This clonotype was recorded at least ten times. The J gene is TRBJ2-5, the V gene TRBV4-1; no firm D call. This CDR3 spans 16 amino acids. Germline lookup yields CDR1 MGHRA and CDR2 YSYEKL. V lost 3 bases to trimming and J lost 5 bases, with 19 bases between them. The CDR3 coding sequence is TGCGCCAGCAGCCAGGCTAATTTAGGGATTAGGGAGACCCAGTACTTC. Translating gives CASSQANLGIRETQYF.

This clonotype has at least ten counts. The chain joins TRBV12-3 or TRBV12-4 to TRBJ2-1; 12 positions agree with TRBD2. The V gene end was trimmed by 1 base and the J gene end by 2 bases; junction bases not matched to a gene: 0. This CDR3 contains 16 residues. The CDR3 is CASSLGLAGAYNEQFF. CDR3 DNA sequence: TGTGCCAGCAGTTTAGGACTAGCGGGAGCCTACAATGAGCAGTTCTTC.

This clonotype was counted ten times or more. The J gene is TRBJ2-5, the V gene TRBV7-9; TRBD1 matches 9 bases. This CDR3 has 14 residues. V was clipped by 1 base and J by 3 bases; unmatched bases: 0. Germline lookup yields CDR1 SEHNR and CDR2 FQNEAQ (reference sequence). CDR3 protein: CASSLGDREETQYF. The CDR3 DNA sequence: TGTGCCAGCAGCTTAGGGGACAGGGAAGAGACCCAGTACTTC.

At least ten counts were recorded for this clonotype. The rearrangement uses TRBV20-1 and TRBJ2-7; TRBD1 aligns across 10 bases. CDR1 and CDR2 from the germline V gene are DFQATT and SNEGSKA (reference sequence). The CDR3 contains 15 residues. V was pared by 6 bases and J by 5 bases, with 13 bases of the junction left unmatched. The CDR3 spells CSAKTFGQGVDEQYF. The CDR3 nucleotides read TGCAGTGCCAAAACCTTCGGACAGGGGGTCGACGAGCAGTACTTC.

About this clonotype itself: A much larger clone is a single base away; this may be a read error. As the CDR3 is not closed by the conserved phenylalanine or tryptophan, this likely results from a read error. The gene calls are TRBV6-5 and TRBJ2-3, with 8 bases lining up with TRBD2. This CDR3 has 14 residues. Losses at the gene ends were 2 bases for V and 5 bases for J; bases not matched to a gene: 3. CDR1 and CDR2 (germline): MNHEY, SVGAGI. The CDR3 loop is CASSYASGQDTQYS. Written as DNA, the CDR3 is TGTGCCAGCAGTTACGCTAGCGGGCAAGATACGCAGTATTCT.

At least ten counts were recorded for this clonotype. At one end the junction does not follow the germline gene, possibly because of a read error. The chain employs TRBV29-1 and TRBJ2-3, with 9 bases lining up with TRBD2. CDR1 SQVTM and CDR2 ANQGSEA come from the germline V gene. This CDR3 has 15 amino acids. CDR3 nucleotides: TGCAGCGCTGAAATAAGCGGGAGGAGTACAGATACGCAGTATTTT. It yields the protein CSAEISGRSTDTQYF.

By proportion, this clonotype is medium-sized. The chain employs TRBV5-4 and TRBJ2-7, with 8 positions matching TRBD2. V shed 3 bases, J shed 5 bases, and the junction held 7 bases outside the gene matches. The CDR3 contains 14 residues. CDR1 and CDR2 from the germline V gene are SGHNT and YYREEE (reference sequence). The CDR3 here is CASSYRGGIDEQYF. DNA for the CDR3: TGTGCCAGCAGCTACCGGGGGGGCATCGACGAGCAGTACTTC.